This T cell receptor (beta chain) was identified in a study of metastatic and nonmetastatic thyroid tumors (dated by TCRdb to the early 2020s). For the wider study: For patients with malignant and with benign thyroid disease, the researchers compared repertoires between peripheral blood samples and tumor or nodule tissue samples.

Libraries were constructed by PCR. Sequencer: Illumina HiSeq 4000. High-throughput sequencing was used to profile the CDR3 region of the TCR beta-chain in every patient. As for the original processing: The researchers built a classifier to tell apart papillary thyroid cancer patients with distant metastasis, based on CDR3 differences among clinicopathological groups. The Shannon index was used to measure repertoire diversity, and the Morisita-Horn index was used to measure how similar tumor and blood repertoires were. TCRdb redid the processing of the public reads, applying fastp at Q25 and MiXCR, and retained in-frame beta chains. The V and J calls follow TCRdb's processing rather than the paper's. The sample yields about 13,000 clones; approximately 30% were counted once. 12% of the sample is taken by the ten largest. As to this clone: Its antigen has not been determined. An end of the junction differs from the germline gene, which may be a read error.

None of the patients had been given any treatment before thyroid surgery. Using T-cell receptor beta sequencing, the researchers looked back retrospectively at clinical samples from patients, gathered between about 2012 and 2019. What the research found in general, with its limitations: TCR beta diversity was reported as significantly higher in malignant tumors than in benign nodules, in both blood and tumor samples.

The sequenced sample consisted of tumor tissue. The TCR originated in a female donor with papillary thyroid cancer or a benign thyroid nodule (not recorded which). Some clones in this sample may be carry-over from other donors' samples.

The base sequence is TGTGCCGGCAGCTTGACTAGCGGGATGGCGTATGAGCAGTTCTTC. Its protein reads: CAGSLTSGMAYEQFF. Here the chain combines TRBV5-8 and TRBJ2-5, with 11 central nucleotides matching TRBD2. The closer fit of TRBJ2-1 to the DNA end suggests the J call may be wrong. The CDR3 measures 15 amino acids from cysteine to phenylalanine. Only the CDR3 DNA is retained, 45 bases long and in frame from the first base. Sequences SGHTS (CDR1) and YDEGEE (CDR2) are obtained from the germline V gene.